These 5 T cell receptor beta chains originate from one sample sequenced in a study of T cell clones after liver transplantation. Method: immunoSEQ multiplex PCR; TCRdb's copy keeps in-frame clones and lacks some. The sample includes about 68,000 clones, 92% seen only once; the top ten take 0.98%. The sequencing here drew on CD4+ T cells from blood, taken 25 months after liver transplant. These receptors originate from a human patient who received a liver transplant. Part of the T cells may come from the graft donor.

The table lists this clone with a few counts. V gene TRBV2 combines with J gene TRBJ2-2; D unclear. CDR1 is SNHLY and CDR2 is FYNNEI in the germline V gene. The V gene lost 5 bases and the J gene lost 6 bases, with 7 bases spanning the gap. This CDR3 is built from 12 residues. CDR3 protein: CASSWTSGELFF. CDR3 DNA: TGTGCCAGCAGTTGGACCTCCGGGGAGCTGTTTTTT. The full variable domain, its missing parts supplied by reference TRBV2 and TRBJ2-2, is EPEVTQTPSHQVTQMGQEVILRCVPISNHLYFYWYRQILGQKVEFLVSFYNNEISEKSEIFDDQFSVERPDGSNFTLKIRSTKLEDSAMYFCASSWTSGELFFGEGSRLTVL.

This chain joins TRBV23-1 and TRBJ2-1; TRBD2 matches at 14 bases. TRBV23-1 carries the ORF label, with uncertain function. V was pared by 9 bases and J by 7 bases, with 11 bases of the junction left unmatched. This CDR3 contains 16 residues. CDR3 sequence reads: CARGTSGSRVRNEQFF. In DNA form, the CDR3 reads TGCGCCAGAGGGACTAGCGGGAGTCGGGTAAGAAATGAGCAGTTCTTC.

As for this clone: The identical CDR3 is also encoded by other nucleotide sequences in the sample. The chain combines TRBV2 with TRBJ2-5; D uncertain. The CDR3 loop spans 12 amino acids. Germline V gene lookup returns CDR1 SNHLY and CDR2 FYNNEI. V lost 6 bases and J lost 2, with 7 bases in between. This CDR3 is CASRVGQETQYF. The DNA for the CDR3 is TGTGCCAGCAGGGTGGGTCAAGAGACCCAGTACTTC.

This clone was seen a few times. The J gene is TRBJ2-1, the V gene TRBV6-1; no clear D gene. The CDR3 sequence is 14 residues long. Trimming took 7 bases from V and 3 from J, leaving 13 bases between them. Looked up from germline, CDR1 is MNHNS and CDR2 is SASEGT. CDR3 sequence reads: CASKQYSNYNEQFF. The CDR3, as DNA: TGTGCCAGCAAACAATATTCTAACTACAATGAGCAGTTCTTC.

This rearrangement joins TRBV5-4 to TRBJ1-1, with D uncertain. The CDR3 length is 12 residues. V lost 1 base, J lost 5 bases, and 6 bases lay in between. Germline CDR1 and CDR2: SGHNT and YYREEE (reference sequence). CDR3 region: CASSLPRTEAFF. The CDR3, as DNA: TGTGCCAGCAGCTTGCCGCGAACTGAAGCTTTCTTT.